These T cell receptor beta chains were read from a single sample in a study of blood T cell repertoires in COVID-19. TCRdb's copy holds only in-frame clones and misses some; the assay was immunoSEQ multiplex PCR. The sample has under 100,000 clones, approximately 91% seen once. The specimen was peripheral blood. All receptors come from a woman in her seventies with acute or convalescent COVID-19. CDR3s include the opening cysteine and the closing phenylalanine or tryptophan. A D gene is named only where the DNA matches it firmly. Clone size is stated in some rows and not others, as once, few, many or a class when expanded.

v_gene	j_gene	abundance	d_gene	CDR3aa	CDR3nt
TRBV7-9	TRBJ2-7	once	-	CASSLAWHISYEQYF	TGTGCCAGCAGCTTAGCCTGGCACATTTCCTACGAGCAGTACTTC
TRBV3-1/TRBV3-2	TRBJ1-5	-	-	CASSQDSQGNQPQHF	TGTGCCAGCAGCCAAGACTCCCAGGGTAATCAGCCCCAGCATTTT
TRBV10-2	TRBJ2-7	-	TRBD2	CASKSGLATYEQYF	TGCGCCAGCAAATCGGGACTAGCGACTTACGAGCAGTACTTC
TRBV6-2/TRBV6-3	TRBJ2-5	-	TRBD1	CASSRPGQIKETQYF	TGTGCCAGCAGCCGACCGGGACAGATAAAGGAGACCCAGTACTTC
TRBV3-1/TRBV3-2	TRBJ1-6	-	-	CASSLPSHSPLHF	TGTGCCAGCAGCCTCCCGTCCCATTCACCCCTCCACTTT
TRBV30	TRBJ2-1	-	TRBD2	CAGASGRRSNEQFF	TGTGCCGGAGCTAGCGGGAGGAGAAGCAATGAGCAGTTCTTC
TRBV2	TRBJ1-6	-	TRBD1	CASRGDRGNSPLHF	TGTGCCAGCAGAGGCGACAGGGGAAATTCACCCCTCCACTTT
TRBV7-9	TRBJ1-2	-	-	CASSLGTADYGYTF	TGTGCCAGCAGCTTAGGGACAGCAGATTATGGCTACACCTTC
TRBV7-6	TRBJ2-2	-	TRBD2	CASSMGLAVPPGELFF	TGTGCCAGCAGCATGGGACTAGCGGTACCCCCCGGGGAGCTGTTTTTT
TRBV6-5	TRBJ1-6	-	TRBD1	CASRGTGEGSPLHF	TGTGCCAGCAGGGGGACAGGGGAAGGATCACCCCTCCACTTT
TRBV6-6	TRBJ1-3	-	TRBD1	CASSQTQGGNTIYF	TGTGCCAGCAGTCAAACACAGGGGGGAAACACCATATATTTT
TRBV12-3/TRBV12-4	TRBJ1-1	-	-	CASSFARNTEAFF	TGTGCCAGCAGTTTCGCGCGAAACACTGAAGCTTTCTTT
TRBV6-5	TRBJ1-6	-	-	CASSYSWPGPESLLHF	TGTGCCAGCAGTTACTCGTGGCCGGGTCCAGAATCACTCCTCCACTTT
TRBV5-6	TRBJ1-3	-	-	CASSRGGGVSGNTIYF	TGTGCCAGCAGCAGGGGAGGTGGAGTCTCTGGAAACACCATATATTTT
TRBV5-1	TRBJ2-7	-	TRBD1	CASSRDRVHEQYF	TGCGCCAGCAGTCGGGACAGGGTCCACGAGCAGTACTTC
TRBV9	TRBJ2-2	-	-	CASSVGSGTGELFF	TGTGCCAGCAGCGTAGGATCAGGCACCGGGGAGCTGTTTTTT
TRBV27	TRBJ2-6	-	-	CASSFRGAAGANVLTF	TGTGCCAGCAGTTTTCGGGGGGCCGCTGGGGCCAACGTCCTGACTTTC
TRBV28	TRBJ1-2	-	-	CASSLGRQGGYTF	TGTGCCAGCAGTTTGGGCAGGCAGGGAGGCTACACCTTC
TRBV5-6	TRBJ2-2	few	-	CASSPSRVPHTGELFF	TGTGCCAGCAGCCCGAGTCGGGTTCCGCACACCGGGGAGCTGTTTTTT
TRBV10-3	TRBJ1-1	-	-	CAISETGSYTEAFF	TGTGCCATCAGCGAGACCGGGAGCTACACTGAAGCTTTCTTT
TRBV28	TRBJ2-2	-	-	CASSTRLTSPGELFF	TGTGCCAGCAGTACCCGATTAACTAGCCCCGGGGAGCTGTTTTTT
TRBV2	TRBJ1-1	-	-	CASSVAGSTLNTEAFF	TGTGCCAGCAGTGTAGCAGGGAGTACCCTGAACACTGAAGCTTTCTTT
TRBV12-3/TRBV12-4	TRBJ2-1	-	-	CASSFVGAGEQFF	TGTGCCAGCAGTTTCGTAGGGGCTGGGGAGCAGTTCTTC
TRBV10-3	TRBJ1-5	-	TRBD1	CAIREDRVQPQHF	TGTGCCATCAGGGAGGACAGGGTTCAGCCCCAGCATTTT
TRBV7-9	TRBJ1-6	few	TRBD1	CASRLGTGDNSPLHF	TGTGCCAGCAGGTTAGGGACAGGGGATAATTCACCCCTCCACTTT
TRBV7-2	TRBJ2-5	-	TRBD1	CASSLEGAGSETQYF	TGTGCCAGCAGCTTAGAGGGGGCAGGGTCAGAGACCCAGTACTTC
TRBV28	TRBJ1-4	-	-	CATKLQGPSGEKLFF	TGTGCCACCAAACTACAGGGTCCTAGTGGTGAGAAACTGTTTTTT
TRBV6-5	TRBJ2-1	once	-	CASRAPGFNEQFF	TGTGCCAGCAGGGCCCCGGGATTTAATGAGCAGTTCTTC
TRBV6-1	TRBJ1-1	-	-	CASSEGGHTEAFF	TGTGCCAGCAGTGAAGGGGGGCACACTGAAGCTTTCTTT
TRBV28	TRBJ1-6	-	-	CASSLSSPLHF	TGTGCCAGCAGTTTGAGCTCACCCCTCCACTTT
TRBV6-5	TRBJ1-2	-	-	CASSYGSGTNTGYTF	TGTGCCAGCAGTTATGGGTCCGGGACAAATACCGGCTACACCTTC
TRBV7-9	TRBJ1-2	-	-	CASSLTPREVHGYTF	TGTGCCAGCAGCTTAACCCCCAGGGAGGTCCATGGCTACACCTTC
TRBV5-1	TRBJ1-6	-	-	CASSLGQTGSPLHF	TGCGCCAGCAGCTTAGGACAGACTGGGTCACCCCTCCACTTT
TRBV5-1	TRBJ2-7	-	TRBD1	CASSPEGVGQEYF	TGCGCCAGCAGCCCGGAGGGTGTGGGACAGGAGTACTTC